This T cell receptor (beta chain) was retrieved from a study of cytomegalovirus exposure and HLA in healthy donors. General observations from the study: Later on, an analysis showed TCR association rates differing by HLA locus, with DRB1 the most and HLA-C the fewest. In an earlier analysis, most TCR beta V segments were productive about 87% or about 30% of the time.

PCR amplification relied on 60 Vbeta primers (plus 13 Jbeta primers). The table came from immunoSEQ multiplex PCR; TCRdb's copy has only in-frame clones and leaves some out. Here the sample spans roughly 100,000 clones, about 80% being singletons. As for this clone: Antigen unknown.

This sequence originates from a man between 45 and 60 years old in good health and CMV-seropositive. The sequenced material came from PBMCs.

CDR3 sequence: CAGTAGGDYEQYF. Here the CDR3 DNA reads TGTGCCGGGACAGCGGGAGGGGACTACGAGCAGTACTTC. The chain has TRBV30 and TRBJ2-7, with 10 bases fitting TRBD2. The germline CDR1 and CDR2 sequences are GTSNPN and SVGIG (reference sequence). With V trimmed by 8 bases and J by 3 bases, 7 bases remained unmatched. The CDR3 has 13 residues.